A selection of T cell receptor beta chains follows, all from one sample in a study of T cells in Graves' hyperthyroidism and ophthalmopathy. A single record per CDR3 protein comes from TCRdb applying MiXCR to the multiplex PCR reads. The sample has some 340,000 distinct CDR3 sequences; approximately 13% are singletons. Sequencing was carried out using blood. Receptor source: a woman in her thirties or forties with Graves' ophthalmopathy. Each CDR3 is given without its conserved first and last residue. The order of the fields is V gene, J gene, clone size, CDR3 protein. Clone sizes are given selectively: once, few, many, or a class where the clone is expanded.

TRBV20-1,TRBJ2-1,many,SARGTPGHLIYNEQF
TRBV18,TRBJ2-7,.,ASSPETGPYEQY
TRBV11-2,TRBJ1-1,many,ASSYHQGIGNTEAF
TRBV15,TRBJ1-6,few,ATSRTGEAANSPLH
TRBV7-9,TRBJ2-5,many,ASSPRGSSGPETQY
TRBV5-5,TRBJ1-2,few,ASSLTGGPDGYT
TRBV11-1,TRBJ2-2,many,ASSIDGAGELF
TRBV28,TRBJ2-7,many,ASSLGDRERYEQY
TRBV5-1,TRBJ2-2,.,ASSSQRATNTGELF
TRBV6-1,TRBJ2-7,.,ASGKASGGGTYEQY
TRBV5-1,TRBJ2-1,many,ASSLGRYYNEQF
TRBV7-9,TRBJ2-3,few,ASSPPYGGLIGTDTQY
TRBV12-3/TRBV12-4,TRBJ2-3,many,ASSFARSPSTDTQY
TRBV2,TRBJ2-4,many,ASSETLSSAGNIQY
TRBV20-1,TRBJ2-7,.,SAGFSGNSYEQY
TRBV6-1,TRBJ2-2,many,ATAPGPGTGELF
TRBV7-9,TRBJ2-1,many,ASIPNDSHNEQF
TRBV27,TRBJ1-2,few,ASSRGDKDYGYT
TRBV28,TRBJ1-4,many,ATYSWGGVDEKLF
TRBV2,TRBJ2-1,.,ASEVISYNGQF
TRBV7-2,TRBJ2-7,many,ASRPSGGSYEQY
TRBV28,TRBJ2-5,many,ASALEGRETQY
TRBV20-1,TRBJ1-6,many,SAGTGQHSKGPLH
TRBV11-2,TRBJ1-2,many,ASSLGPDRSYGYT
TRBV28,TRBJ1-5,.,ASRPTGGNQPQH
TRBV7-2,TRBJ1-2,many,ASSLAGRGPYGYT
TRBV11-2,TRBJ2-7,.,ASSLRFRSGGESYEQY
TRBV28,TRBJ2-7,many,ASSLILDNYEQY
TRBV29-1,TRBJ2-7,many,SVELEGTYRNEQY
TRBV20-1,TRBJ2-1,many,SASGQGTYNEQF
TRBV9,TRBJ1-1,many,ASSLAGTGAEAF
TRBV2,TRBJ2-2,few,ASSEDRASIGELF
TRBV13,TRBJ1-1,many,ASSLGSGYTEAF
TRBV7-8,TRBJ2-3,many,ASSLYQELLDTQY
TRBV12-3/TRBV12-4,TRBJ1-5,many,ASSPRGQGALQPQH
TRBV6-2/TRBV6-3,TRBJ2-3,many,ASSYLRAGTAGPSTQY
TRBV12-3/TRBV12-4,TRBJ1-1,many,ASSFGVWKTRNTEAF
TRBV11-2,TRBJ2-7,many,ASSPGQGLYGQY
TRBV9,TRBJ2-3,.,ASSVVLADTQY
TRBV12-3/TRBV12-4,TRBJ2-3,few,ASSFLAGPTTDTQY
TRBV6-1,TRBJ1-1,many,ASSSTRGNTEAF
TRBV20-1,TRBJ2-7,.,SASSGTGGYEQY
TRBV11-2,TRBJ2-5,many,ASSSPLETQY
TRBV6-2/TRBV6-3,TRBJ2-1,many,ASTHYNEQF
TRBV2,TRBJ2-2,many,ASSQLGSTLTGELF
TRBV12-3/TRBV12-4,TRBJ2-1,few,ASSPQDNEQF
TRBV12-3/TRBV12-4,TRBJ2-4,many,ASSNPTEAKNIQY
TRBV28,TRBJ2-4,.,ASSFRRLASLY
TRBV5-1,TRBJ2-1,many,ASSLAMGEGEQF
TRBV6-6,TRBJ1-3,few,ASSYHRGSGNTIY
TRBV10-3,TRBJ2-5,many,ARKPRVGETQY
TRBV11-2,TRBJ2-2,many,ASSFSGTAANTGELF
TRBV12-3/TRBV12-4,TRBJ2-7,many,ASSFSWGGFGDEQY
TRBV7-9,TRBJ2-1,many,ASSEMGGPGNEQF
TRBV7-2,TRBJ2-2,few,ASSFPGAGAGELF
TRBV4-1,TRBJ2-5,few,ASTEKGKETQY
TRBV20-1,TRBJ2-7,many,SAKKAGSRDEQY
TRBV27,TRBJ2-5,.,ASSLSGRRQETQY
TRBV2,TRBJ1-5,many,ASSRNPGGHQPQH
TRBV3-1,TRBJ1-3,many,ASSQVAGNTIY